This T cell receptor (beta chain) is from a study of OX40 agonist ivuxolimab in advanced cancers. Whole-study context: Patient treatment consisted of intravenous ivuxolimab administration every 2 weeks at 0.01 to 10 mg/kg.

Method: immunoSEQ multiplex PCR; TCRdb's copy keeps in-frame clones and lacks some. Of about 72,000 clones in the sample, 75% to 90% are singletons; the top ten hold around 0.92%. V was clipped by 0 bases and J by 2 bases, with 10 bases between them. CDR1 LGHNA and CDR2 YNFKEQ come from the germline V gene. The CDR3 spans 15 residues. The J gene is TRBJ2-5, the V gene TRBV4-2; no firm D call. The TCR comes from an adult with an advanced solid tumor such as melanoma, head and neck, liver or kidney cancer. Material: CD4+ or CD8+ T cells sorted from blood, obtained in a trial of the OX40 agonist ivuxolimab. The CDR3 DNA reads TGTGCCAGCAGCCAAGATCGCAGCTTTCAAGAGACCCAGTACTTC. Its translation is CASSQDRSFQETQYF.